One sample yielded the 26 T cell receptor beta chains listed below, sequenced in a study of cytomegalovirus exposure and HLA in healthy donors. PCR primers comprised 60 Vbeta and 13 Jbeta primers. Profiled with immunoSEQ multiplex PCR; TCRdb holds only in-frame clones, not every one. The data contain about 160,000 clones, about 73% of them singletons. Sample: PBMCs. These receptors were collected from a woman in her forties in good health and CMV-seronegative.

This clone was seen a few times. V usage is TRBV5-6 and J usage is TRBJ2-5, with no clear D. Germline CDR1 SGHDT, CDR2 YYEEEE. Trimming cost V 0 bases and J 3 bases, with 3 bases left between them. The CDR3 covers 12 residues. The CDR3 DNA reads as TGTGCCAGCAGCTTGGCCGAAGAGACCCAGTACTTC. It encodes CASSLAEETQYF.

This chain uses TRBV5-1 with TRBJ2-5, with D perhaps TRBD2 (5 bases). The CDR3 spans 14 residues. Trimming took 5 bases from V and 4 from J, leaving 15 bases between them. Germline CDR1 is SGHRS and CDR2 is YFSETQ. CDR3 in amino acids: CASRGGTGRETQYF. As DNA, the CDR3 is TGCGCCAGCAGGGGTGGAACGGGGAGAGAGACCCAGTACTTC. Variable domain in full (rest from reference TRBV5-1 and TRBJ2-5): KAGVTQTPRYLIKTRGQQVTLSCSPISGHRSVSWYQQTPGQGLQFLFEYFSETQRNKGNFPGRFSGRQFSNSRSEMNVSTLELGDSALYLCASRGGTGRETQYFGPGTRLLVL.

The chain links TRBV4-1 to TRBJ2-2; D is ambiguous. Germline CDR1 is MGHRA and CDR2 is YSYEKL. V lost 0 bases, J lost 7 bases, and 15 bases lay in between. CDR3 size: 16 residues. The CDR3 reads CASSQDPLVLGGELFF. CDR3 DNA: TGCGCCAGCAGCCAAGATCCCCTAGTTCTAGGCGGGGAGCTGTTTTTT.

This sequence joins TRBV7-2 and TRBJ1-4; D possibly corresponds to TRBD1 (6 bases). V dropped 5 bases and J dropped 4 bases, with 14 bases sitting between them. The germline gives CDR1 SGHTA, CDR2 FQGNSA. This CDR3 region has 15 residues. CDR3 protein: CASSVQGYYNEKLFF. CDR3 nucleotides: TGTGCCAGCAGCGTCCAGGGGTATTATAATGAAAAACTGTTTTTT.

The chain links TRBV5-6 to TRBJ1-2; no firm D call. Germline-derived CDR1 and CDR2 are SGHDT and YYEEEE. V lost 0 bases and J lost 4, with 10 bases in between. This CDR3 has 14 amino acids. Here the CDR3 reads CASSLGQKIYGYTF. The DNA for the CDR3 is TGTGCCAGCAGCTTGGGGCAGAAGATCTATGGCTACACCTTC.

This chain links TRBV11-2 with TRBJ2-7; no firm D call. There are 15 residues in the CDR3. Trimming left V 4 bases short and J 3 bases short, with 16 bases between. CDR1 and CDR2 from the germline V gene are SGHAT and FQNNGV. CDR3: CASSSPHSGDYEQYF. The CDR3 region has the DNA TGTGCCAGCAGCTCTCCTCATAGTGGAGACTACGAGCAGTACTTC.

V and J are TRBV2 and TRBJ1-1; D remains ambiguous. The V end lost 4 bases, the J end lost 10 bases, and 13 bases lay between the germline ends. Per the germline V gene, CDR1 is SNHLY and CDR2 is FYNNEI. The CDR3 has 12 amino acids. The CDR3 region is CASSGERFGAFF. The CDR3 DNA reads TGTGCCAGCAGTGGTGAGAGATTCGGAGCTTTCTTT.

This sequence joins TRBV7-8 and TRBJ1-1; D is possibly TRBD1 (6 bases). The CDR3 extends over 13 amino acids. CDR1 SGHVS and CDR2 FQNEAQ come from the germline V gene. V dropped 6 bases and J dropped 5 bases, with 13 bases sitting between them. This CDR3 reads CASSLQGLTEAFF. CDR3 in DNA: TGTGCCAGCAGTTTACAGGGACTGACTGAAGCTTTCTTT.

The CDR3 loop reads CASIRRGGINYGYTF. CDR3 sequence (DNA): TGTGCCAGCATCCGACGGGGAGGAATTAACTATGGCTACACCTTC. The V gene is TRBV28, the J gene TRBJ1-2, with D uncertain. Germline CDR1 and CDR2: MDHEN and SYDVKM. V was shortened by 7 bases and J by 1 base, with 16 bases between the two germline ends. The CDR3 covers 15 residues.

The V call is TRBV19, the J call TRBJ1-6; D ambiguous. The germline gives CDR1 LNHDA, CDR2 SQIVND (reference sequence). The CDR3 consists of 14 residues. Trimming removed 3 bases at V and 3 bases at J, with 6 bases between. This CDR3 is CASSMASYNSPLHF. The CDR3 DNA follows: TGTGCCAGTAGTATGGCCAGCTATAATTCACCCCTCCACTTT.

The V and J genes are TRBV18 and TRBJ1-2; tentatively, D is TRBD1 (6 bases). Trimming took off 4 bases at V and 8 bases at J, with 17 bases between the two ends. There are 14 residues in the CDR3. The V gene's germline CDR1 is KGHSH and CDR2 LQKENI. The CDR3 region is CASSLGAGTQGYTF. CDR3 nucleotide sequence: TGTGCCAGCTCACTAGGAGCCGGGACACAGGGCTACACCTTC.

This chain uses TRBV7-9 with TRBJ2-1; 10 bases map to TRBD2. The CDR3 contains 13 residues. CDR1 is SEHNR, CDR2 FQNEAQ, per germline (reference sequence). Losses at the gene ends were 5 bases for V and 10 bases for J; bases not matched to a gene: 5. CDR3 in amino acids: CASSTGTSVEQFF. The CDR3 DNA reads TGTGCCAGCAGCACTGGGACTAGCGTAGAGCAGTTCTTC.

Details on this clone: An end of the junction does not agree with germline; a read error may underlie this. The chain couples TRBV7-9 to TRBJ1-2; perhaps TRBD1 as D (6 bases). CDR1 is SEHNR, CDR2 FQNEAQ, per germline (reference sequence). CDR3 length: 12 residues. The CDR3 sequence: CSSEHREGGYTF. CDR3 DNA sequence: TGTTCCAGCGAGCACAGGGAAGGTGGCTACACCTTC.

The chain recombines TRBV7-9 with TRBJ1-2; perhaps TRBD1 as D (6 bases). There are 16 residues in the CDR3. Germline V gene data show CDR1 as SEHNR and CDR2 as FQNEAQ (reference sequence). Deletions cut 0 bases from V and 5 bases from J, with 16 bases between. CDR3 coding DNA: TGTGCCAGCAGCTTAGCGTCGGCAGGGGCGGTGTATGGCTACACCTTC. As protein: CASSLASAGAVYGYTF. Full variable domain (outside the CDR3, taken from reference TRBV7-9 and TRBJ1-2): DTGVSQNPRHKITKRGQNVTFRCDPISEHNRLYWYRQTLGQGPEFLTYFQNEAQLEKSRLLSDRFSAERPKGSFSTLEIQRTEQGDSAMYLCASSLASAGAVYGYTFGSGTRLTVV.

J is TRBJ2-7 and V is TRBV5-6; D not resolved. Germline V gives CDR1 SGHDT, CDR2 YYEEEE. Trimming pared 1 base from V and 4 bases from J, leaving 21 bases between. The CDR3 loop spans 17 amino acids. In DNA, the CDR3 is TGTGCCAGCAGCTTGTCATCCCACACACTGACACAATACGAGCAGTACTTC. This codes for CASSLSSHTLTQYEQYF.

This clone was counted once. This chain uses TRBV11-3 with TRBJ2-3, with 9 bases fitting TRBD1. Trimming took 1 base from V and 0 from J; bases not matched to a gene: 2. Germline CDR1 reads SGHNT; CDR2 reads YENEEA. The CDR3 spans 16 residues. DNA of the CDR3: TGTGCCAGCAGCTTAGGGGACAGGGCTAGCACAGATACGCAGTATTTT. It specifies CASSLGDRASTDTQYF.

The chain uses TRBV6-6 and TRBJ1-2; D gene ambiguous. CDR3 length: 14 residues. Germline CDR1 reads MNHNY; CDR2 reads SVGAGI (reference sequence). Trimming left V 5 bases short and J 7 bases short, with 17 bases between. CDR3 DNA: TGTGCCAGCAGTCGACCCGAGCAGGAGGCTGGCTACACCTTC. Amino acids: CASSRPEQEAGYTF.

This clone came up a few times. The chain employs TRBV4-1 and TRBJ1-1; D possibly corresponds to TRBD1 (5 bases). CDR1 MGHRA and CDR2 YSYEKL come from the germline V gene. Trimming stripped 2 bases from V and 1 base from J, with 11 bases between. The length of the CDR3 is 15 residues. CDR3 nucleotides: TGCGCCAGCAGCCAATCCCTCCAGGGGAACACTGAAGCTTTCTTT. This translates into CASSQSLQGNTEAFF.

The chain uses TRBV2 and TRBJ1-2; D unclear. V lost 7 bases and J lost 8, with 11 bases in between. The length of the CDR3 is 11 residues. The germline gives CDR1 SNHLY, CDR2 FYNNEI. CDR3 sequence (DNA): TGTGCCAGCACAGTGGTCCACGGCTACACCTTC. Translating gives CASTVVHGYTF.

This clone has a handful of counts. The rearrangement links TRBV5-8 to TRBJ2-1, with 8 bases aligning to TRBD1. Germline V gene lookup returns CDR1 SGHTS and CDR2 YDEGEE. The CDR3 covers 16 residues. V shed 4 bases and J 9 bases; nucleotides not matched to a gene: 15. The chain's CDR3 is CASSPTVNRGFSEQFF. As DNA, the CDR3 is TGTGCCAGCAGCCCGACCGTGAACAGGGGGTTTAGTGAGCAGTTCTTC.

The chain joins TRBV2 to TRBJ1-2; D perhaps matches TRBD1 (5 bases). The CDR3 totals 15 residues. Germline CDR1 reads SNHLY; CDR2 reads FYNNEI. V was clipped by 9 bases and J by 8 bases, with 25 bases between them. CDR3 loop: CASSSAITGRRGYTF. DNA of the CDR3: TGTGCCAGTTCTTCTGCGATAACAGGCCGGAGAGGCTACACCTTC.

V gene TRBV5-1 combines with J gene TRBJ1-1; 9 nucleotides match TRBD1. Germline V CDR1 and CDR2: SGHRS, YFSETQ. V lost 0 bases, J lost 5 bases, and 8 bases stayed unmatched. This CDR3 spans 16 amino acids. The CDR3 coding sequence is TGCGCCAGCAGCTTGGTTACAGGGGGCCGTTATACTGAAGCTTTCTTT. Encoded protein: CASSLVTGGRYTEAFF.

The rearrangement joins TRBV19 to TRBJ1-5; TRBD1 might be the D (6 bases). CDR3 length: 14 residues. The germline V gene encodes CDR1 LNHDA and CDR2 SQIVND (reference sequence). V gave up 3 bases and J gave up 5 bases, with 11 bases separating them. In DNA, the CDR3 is TGTGCCAGTAGTATCAGGGGTTTGTATCAGCCCCAGCATTTT. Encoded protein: CASSIRGLYQPQHF.

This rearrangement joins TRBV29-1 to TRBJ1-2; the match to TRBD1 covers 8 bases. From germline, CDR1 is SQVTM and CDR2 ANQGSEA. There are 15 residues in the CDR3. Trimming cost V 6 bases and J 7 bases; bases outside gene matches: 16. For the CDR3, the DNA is TGCAGCGTCCGAAGCCCAAACCAGGGGGCCATTGGCTACACCTTC. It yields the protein CSVRSPNQGAIGYTF.

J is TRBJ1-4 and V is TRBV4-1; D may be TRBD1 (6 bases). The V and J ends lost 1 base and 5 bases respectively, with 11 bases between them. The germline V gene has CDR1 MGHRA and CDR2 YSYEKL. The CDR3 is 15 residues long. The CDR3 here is CASSQVRGENEKLFF. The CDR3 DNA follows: TGCGCCAGCAGCCAAGTCAGGGGAGAGAATGAAAAACTGTTTTTT.

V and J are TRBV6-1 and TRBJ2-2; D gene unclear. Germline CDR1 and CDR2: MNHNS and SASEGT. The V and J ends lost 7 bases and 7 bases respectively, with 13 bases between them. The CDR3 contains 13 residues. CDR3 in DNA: TGTGCCAGCACCCTGACACTTGGCGGGGAGCTGTTTTTT. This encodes CASTLTLGGELFF.